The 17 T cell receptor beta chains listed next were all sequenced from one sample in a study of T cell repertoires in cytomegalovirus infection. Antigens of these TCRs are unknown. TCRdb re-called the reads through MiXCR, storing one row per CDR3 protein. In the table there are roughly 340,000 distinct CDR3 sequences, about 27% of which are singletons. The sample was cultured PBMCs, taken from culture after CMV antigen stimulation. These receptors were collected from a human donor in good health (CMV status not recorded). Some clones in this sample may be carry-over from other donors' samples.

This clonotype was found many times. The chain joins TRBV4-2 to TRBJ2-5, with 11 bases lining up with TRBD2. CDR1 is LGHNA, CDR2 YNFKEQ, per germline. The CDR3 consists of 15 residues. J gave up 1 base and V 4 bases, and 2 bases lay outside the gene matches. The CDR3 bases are TGTGCCAGCAGCCCTGGGACTAGCGGCCAAGAGACCCAGTACTTC. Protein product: CASSPGTSGQETQYF.

The CDR3 sequence: CASDKGSYTGELFF. The CDR3 region has the DNA TGTGCCAGCGACAAGGGGAGCTACACCGGGGAGCTGTTTTTT. The rearrangement uses TRBV2 and TRBJ2-2, with D perhaps given as TRBD1 or TRBD2 (5 bases each). The CDR3 contains 14 residues. V gave up 8 bases and J gave up 3 bases, with 13 bases separating them. Looked up from germline, CDR1 is SNHLY and CDR2 is FYNNEI.

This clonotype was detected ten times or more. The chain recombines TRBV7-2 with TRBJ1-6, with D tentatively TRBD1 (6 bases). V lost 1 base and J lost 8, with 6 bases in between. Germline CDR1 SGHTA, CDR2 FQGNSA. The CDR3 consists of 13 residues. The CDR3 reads CASSLDRDSPLHF. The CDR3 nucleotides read TGTGCCAGCAGCTTAGACAGGGATTCACCCCTCCACTTT.

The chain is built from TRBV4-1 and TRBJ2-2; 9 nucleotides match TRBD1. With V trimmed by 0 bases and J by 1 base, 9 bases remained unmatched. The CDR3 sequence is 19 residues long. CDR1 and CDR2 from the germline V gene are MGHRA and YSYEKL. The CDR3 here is CASSQDRDRVGMNTGELFF. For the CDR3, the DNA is TGCGCCAGCAGCCAAGATCGGGACAGGGTCGGTATGAACACCGGGGAGCTGTTTTTT.

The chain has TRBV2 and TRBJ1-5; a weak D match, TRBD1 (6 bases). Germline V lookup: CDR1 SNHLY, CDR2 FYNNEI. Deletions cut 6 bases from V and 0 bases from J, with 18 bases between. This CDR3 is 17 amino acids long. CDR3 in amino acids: CASSPDSQLYSNQPQHF. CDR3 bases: TGTGCCAGCAGCCCGGACAGCCAGCTTTATAGCAATCAGCCCCAGCATTTT.

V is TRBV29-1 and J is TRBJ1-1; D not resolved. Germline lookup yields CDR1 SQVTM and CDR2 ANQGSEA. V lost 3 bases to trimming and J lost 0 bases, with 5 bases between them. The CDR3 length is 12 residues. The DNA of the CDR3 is TGCAGCGTTGAGCCTGTGAACACTGAAGCTTTCTTT. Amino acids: CSVEPVNTEAFF.

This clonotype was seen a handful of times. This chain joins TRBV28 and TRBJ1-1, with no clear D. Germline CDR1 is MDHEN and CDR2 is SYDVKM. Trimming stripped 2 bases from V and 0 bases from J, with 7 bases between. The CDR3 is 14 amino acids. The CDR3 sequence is CASSLRELNTEAFF. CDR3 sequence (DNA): TGTGCCAGCAGTTTAAGAGAGTTGAACACTGAAGCTTTCTTT.

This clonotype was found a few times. The CDR3 DNA reads as TGTGCCAGCAGTTTAAGACTGTTAGGTTCTGGAAACACCATATATTTT. Amino acids: CASSLRLLGSGNTIYF. The chain combines TRBV28 with TRBJ1-3, with unresolved D. In germline, CDR1 is MDHEN, CDR2 SYDVKM. The CDR3 covers 16 residues. Trimming took off 2 bases at V and 1 base at J, with 12 bases between the two ends.

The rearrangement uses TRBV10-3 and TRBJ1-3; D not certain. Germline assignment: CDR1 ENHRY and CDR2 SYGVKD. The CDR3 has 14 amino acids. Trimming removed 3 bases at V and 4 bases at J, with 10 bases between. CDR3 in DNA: TGTGCCATCAGTGACACCGACCGGGGAAACACCATATATTTT. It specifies CAISDTDRGNTIYF.

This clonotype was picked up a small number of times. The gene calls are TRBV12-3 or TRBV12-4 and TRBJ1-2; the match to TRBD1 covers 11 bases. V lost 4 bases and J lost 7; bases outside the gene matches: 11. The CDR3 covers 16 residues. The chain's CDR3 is CASSSAGTGGRGGYTF. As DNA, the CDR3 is TGTGCCAGCAGTTCCGCAGGGACAGGGGGACGGGGTGGCTACACCTTC.

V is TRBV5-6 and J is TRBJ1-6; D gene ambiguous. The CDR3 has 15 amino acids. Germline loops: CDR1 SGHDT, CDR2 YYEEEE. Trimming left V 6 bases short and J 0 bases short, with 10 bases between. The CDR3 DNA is TGTGCCAGCATCCCGAGGAGCTCCTATAATTCACCCCTCCACTTT. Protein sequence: CASIPRSSYNSPLHF.

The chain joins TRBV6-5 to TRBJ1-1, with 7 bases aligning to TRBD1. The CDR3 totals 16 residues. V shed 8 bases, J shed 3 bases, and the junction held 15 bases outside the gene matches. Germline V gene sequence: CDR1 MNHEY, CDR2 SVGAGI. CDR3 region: CASLVGTAKGYTEAFF. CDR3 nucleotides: TGTGCCAGCTTAGTGGGGACAGCCAAGGGGTACACTGAAGCTTTCTTT.

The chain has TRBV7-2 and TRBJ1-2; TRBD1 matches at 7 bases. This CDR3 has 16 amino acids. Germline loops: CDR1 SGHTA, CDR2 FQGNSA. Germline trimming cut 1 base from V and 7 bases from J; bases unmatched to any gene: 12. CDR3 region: CASSLVPKGAKAGYTF. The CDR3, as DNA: TGTGCCAGCAGCTTAGTACCGAAGGGGGCGAAAGCTGGCTACACCTTC.

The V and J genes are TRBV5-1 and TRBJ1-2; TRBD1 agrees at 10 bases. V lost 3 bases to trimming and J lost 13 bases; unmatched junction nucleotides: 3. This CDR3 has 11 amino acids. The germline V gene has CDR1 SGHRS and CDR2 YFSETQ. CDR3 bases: TGCGCCAGCAGCTCCGGACAGGGGGTCACCTTC. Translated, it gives CASSSGQGVTF.

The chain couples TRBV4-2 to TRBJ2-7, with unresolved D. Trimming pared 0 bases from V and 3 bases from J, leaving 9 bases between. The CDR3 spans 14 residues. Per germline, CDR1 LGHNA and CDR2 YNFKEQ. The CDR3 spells CASSQEIQSYEQYF. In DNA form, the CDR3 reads TGTGCCAGCAGCCAAGAGATCCAGAGCTACGAGCAGTACTTC.

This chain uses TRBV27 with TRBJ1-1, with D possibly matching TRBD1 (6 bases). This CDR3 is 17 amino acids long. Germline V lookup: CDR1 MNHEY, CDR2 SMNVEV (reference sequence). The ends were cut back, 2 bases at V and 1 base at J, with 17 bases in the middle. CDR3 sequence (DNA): TGTGCCAGCAGTTTACAAAGGACAGCGGGCTGGAACACTGAAGCTTTCTTT. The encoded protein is CASSLQRTAGWNTEAFF.

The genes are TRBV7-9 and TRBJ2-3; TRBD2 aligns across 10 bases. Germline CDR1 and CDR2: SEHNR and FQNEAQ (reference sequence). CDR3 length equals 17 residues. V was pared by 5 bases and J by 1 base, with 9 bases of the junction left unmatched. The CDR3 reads CASSRGLGLAGTDTQYF. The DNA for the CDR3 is TGTGCCAGCAGCCGAGGCCTAGGACTAGCGGGCACAGATACGCAGTATTTT.